The sequence of this TCR beta chain was determined in a study of T cells after yellow fever vaccination. Notes on the study in general: Though it reached lower strength, the secondary response hit its peak faster, day 5 versus 15.

V dropped 5 bases and J dropped 8 bases, with 17 bases sitting between them. The germline gives CDR1 MDHEN, CDR2 SYDVKM. The CDR3 is 14 residues long. In its sample, this clonotype was seen many times. What it binds is unknown. MiXCR, applied by TCRdb to the 5' RACE reads, yields one record per CDR3 protein. The data contain about 130,000 distinct CDR3 sequences, approximately 6.6% of them singletons. This TCR derives from a man aged 30 to 45 who received the YFV17D yellow fever vaccine. J is TRBJ2-3 and V is TRBV28; D unclear. The source material was CD4+ T cells sorted from PBMCs, sampled 10 days after the yellow fever booster vaccination. The CDR3 DNA follows: TGTGCCAGCAGTGACTCGGGTGGGTTTGGTACGCAGTATTTT. Residues: CASSDSGGFGTQYF. Combining the CDR3 with reference TRBV28 and TRBJ2-3 gives the whole variable domain DVKVTQSSRYLVKRTGEKVFLECVQDMDHENMFWYRQDPGLGLRLIYFSYDVKMKEKGDIPEGYSVSREKKERFSLILESASTNQTSMYLCASSDSGGFGTQYFGPGTRLTVL.